This T cell receptor beta chain was identified in a study of blood T cell repertoires in COVID-19. Profiling relied on immunoSEQ multiplex PCR, and the TCRdb table lists in-frame clones only, not all of them. Found here are 400,000 or so clones, around 89% of them singletons; the top ten hold 0.95% to 1.2%. CDR3 length: 15 amino acids. CDR1 is SGHAT, CDR2 FQNNGV, per germline. V gave up 2 bases and J gave up 2 bases, with 11 bases separating them. The sequence was obtained from a man in his thirties or forties who had recovered from COVID-19. This chain uses TRBV11-2 with TRBJ2-3; D might be TRBD1 (6 bases). The sample taken for sequencing was PBMCs or T cells enriched from blood (not recorded which). The CDR3 here is CASSLRGGYTDTQYF. The CDR3 bases are TGTGCCAGCAGCTTACGAGGGGGTTACACAGATACGCAGTATTTT.